This T cell receptor beta chain was recovered during a study of preoperative IRX-2 immunotherapy in early breast cancer (dated by TCRdb to between 2018 and 2021). This sample's treatment or condition label indicates: preoperative locoregional IRX-2 cytokine immunotherapy. The samples were obtained from a phase Ib study that tested preoperative, locoregional IRX-2 cytokine immunotherapy designed to prime immune responses. Before surgery, IRX-2 was given to the donors, who were patients with early-stage breast cancer. Remarks on this clone: The antigen it binds to is not known. Base qualities were left out, and no much larger clone turns up one base away.

V is cut by 5 bases and J by 3 bases, and the space between the germline ends is 14 bases. The cysteine opens and the phenylalanine closes a CDR3 of 14 amino acids. Only the CDR3 portion is preserved as DNA: 42 bases, with reading frame beginning at the first base. For CDR1 and CDR2, the germline V gene lists SGHRS and YFSETQ. Library method: the immunoSEQ multiplex PCR assay. TCRdb provides this immuneACCESS table in a form limited to in-frame rearrangements. Some clones are lacking; in checked studies, under half of them reflect an unresolved V gene, and why the rest are absent is not known. The sample records about 89,000 clones, 86% of which are singletons. The top ten clones comprise roughly 2% of the sample.

The material was tumor tissue, obtained after IRX-2 immunotherapy. The sequence derives from a human donor with breast cancer. In this chain, TRBV5-1 is recombined with TRBJ2-5, with the D call tentatively TRBD1 or TRBD2, each fitting 5 bases. The sequence in DNA is TGCGCCAGCAGATCCCAGGTGGGGGAAGAGACCCAGTACTTC. Translated, it reads CASRSQVGEETQYF.